This TCR beta chain comes out of a study of blood T cell repertoires in COVID-19. About the research overall: Sites across the United States, Italy and Spain contributed samples from acute and convalescent COVID-19. Sample material is recorded as cDNA or gDNA derived from T cells, B-cell-depleted T cells, or PBMCs.

Study processing details: For nucleated cells, counts were estimated from reference gene primer amplification. Measured with immunoSEQ multiplex PCR; TCRdb has only the in-frame clones, and not every one. D and trimming come from the DNA, and the V and J calls and clone size come from that table. The table shows about 200,000 clones, with around 86% occurring only once. The CDR3 has 17 amino acids. The V gene lost 6 bases and the J gene lost 3 bases, with 23 bases spanning the gap. Germline CDR1 reads KGHSH; CDR2 reads LQKENI. Sequencing was done on a sample of peripheral blood. The chain uses TRBV18 and TRBJ1-1; perhaps TRBD1 as D (5 bases). This TCR came from a man between 45 and 60 years old with acute or convalescent COVID-19. Here the CDR3 DNA reads TGTGCCAGCTCCCCTACTCAGGGAGGGCTTTTGGACACTGAAGCTTTCTTT. Protein: CASSPTQGGLLDTEAFF.